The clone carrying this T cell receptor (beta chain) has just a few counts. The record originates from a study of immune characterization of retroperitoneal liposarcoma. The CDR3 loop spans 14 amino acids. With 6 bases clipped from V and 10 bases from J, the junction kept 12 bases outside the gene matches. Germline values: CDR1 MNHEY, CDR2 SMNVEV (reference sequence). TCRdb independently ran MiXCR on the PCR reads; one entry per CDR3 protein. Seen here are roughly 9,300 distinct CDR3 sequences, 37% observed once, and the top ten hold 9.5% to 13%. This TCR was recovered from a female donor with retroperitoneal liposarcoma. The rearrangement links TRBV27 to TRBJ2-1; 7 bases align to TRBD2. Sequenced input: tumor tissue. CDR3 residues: CASRGLLVSMEQFF. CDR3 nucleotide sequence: TGTGCCAGCAGGGGACTACTCGTTAGTATGGAGCAGTTCTTC.